These 8 T cell receptor beta chains originate from one sample sequenced in a study of OX40 agonist ivuxolimab in advanced cancers. Here immunoSEQ multiplex PCR was the method, and the copy in TCRdb shows in-frame clones only, minus some. Here the sample spans fewer than 70,000 clones, 86% being singletons. Specimen: CD4+ or CD8+ T cells sorted from blood, collected in a trial of the OX40 agonist ivuxolimab. Receptors originate from an adult with an advanced solid tumor such as melanoma, head and neck, liver or kidney cancer.

V usage is TRBV23-1 and J usage is TRBJ1-2; D is undetermined. TRBV23-1 is designated an ORF whose function remains uncertain. CDR3 length: 19 residues. V gave up 7 bases and J gave up 2 bases, with 29 bases separating them. The CDR3 region has the DNA TGCGCCAGCACCCCCCCAACCACAGAGGGTAGAGAGGAGAACTATGGCTACACCTTC. Protein product: CASTPPTTEGREENYGYTF.

This clone was counted once. The chain links TRBV7-3 to TRBJ2-3; a possible D gene is TRBD1 (5 bases). The CDR3 extends over 13 amino acids. V was pared by 5 bases and J by 3 bases, with 9 bases between. The germline CDR1 and CDR2 sequences are SGHTA and FQGTGA. CDR3 loop: CASSATVTDTQYF. Written as DNA, the CDR3 is TGTGCCAGCAGCGCGACAGTTACAGATACGCAGTATTTT.

As DNA, the CDR3 is TGTGCCACCAGGCCACCGGGGGCCTCTGGAAACACCATATATTTT. This translates into CATRPPGASGNTIYF. The chain combines TRBV15 with TRBJ1-3; D possibly corresponds to TRBD1 (6 bases). This CDR3 is built from 15 residues. Trimming stripped 6 bases from V and 0 bases from J, with 12 bases between. The germline CDR1 and CDR2 sequences are LNHNV and YYDKDF (reference sequence).

The chain is built from TRBV7-9 and TRBJ2-7, with D unresolved. The germline CDR1 and CDR2 sequences are SEHNR and FQNEAQ (reference sequence). CDR3 length: 14 amino acids. Trimming removed 3 bases from V and 0 bases from J, with 9 bases in between. CDR3 coding DNA: TGTGCCAGCAGCTTCTCTAGGACCTCCTACGAGCAGTACTTC. Translating it yields CASSFSRTSYEQYF.

This chain joins TRBV7-9 and TRBJ2-3, with TRBD1 matching 9 bases. CDR1 is SEHNR and CDR2 is FQNEAQ in the germline V gene (reference sequence). The length of the CDR3 is 16 residues. Germline trimming cut 5 bases from V and 3 bases from J; bases unmatched to any gene: 9. The CDR3 DNA reads as TGTGCCAGCAGCCGTCTGGGGACAGGGCCTACAGATACGCAGTATTTT. Amino acid sequence: CASSRLGTGPTDTQYF. Complete variable domain (other parts from reference TRBV7-9 and TRBJ2-3): DTGVSQNPRHKITKRGQNVTFRCDPISEHNRLYWYRQTLGQGPEFLTYFQNEAQLEKSRLLSDRFSAERPKGSFSTLEIQRTEQGDSAMYLCASSRLGTGPTDTQYFGPGTRLTVL.

V is TRBV5-6 and J is TRBJ1-5; the D gene is possibly TRBD1 (5 bases). V lost 3 bases and J 1 base, leaving 11 bases between the germline ends. Germline V gene sequence: CDR1 SGHDT, CDR2 YYEEEE. This CDR3 spans 15 amino acids. Here the CDR3 DNA reads TGTGCCAGCAGCTCAGGGTCGGGGAGCAATCAGCCCCAGCATTTT. It translates to CASSSGSGSNQPQHF.

This clone was seen more than once but under ten times. This chain links TRBV28 with TRBJ1-2; TRBD1 aligns across 8 bases. Germline lookup yields CDR1 MDHEN and CDR2 SYDVKM. Trimming at V came to 6 bases and at J to 2 bases, leaving 2 bases not matched to a gene. This CDR3 contains 13 residues. CDR3: CASRRDRNYGYTF. For the CDR3, the DNA is TGTGCCAGCAGGAGGGACAGGAACTATGGCTACACCTTC.

V and J are TRBV5-1 and TRBJ1-2; D gene unclear. The germline CDR1 and CDR2 sequences are SGHRS and YFSETQ. The CDR3 is made up of 13 amino acids. The ends were cut back, 5 bases at V and 8 bases at J, with 16 bases in the middle. CDR3 loop: CASRMLGAGGYTF. CDR3 sequence (DNA): TGCGCCAGCAGGATGCTGGGCGCGGGCGGCTACACCTTC.